The 24 T cell receptor beta chains in this list originate from one sample, sequenced in a study of liver allograft versus peripheral blood T cells. Study-wide context: Within transplanted livers, the T cell receptor repertoires were examined and compared against the repertoires present in the peripheral blood of liver transplant recipients.

Via MiXCR, TCRdb re-called the reads, giving one row per CDR3 protein. This table holds about 2,600 distinct CDR3 sequences, under 20% found once. These receptors were collected from a human patient who had a liver transplant. Some T cells may arise from the graft donor.

This clonotype is medium-sized. The chain is built from TRBV15 and TRBJ1-1; unclear D gene. CDR1 and CDR2 (germline): LNHNV, YYDKDF (reference sequence). The CDR3 runs 13 residues. V was clipped by 3 bases and J by 6 bases, with 11 bases between them. The CDR3 DNA follows: TGTGCCACCAGCAGGATCATAGGCTCTGAAGCTTTCTTT. This encodes CATSRIIGSEAFF. Full variable domain (missing parts from reference TRBV15 and TRBJ1-1): DAMVIQNPRYQVTQFGKPVTLSCSQTLNHNVMYWYQQKSSQAPKLLFHYYDKDFNNEADTPDNFQSRRPNTSFCFLDIRSPGLGDTAMYLCATSRIIGSEAFFGQGTRLTVV.

J is TRBJ2-7 and V is TRBV11-2, with D maybe TRBD2 (5 bases). The germline V gene encodes CDR1 SGHAT and CDR2 FQNNGV. Deletions cut 5 bases from V and 2 bases from J, with 16 bases between. The CDR3 consists of 15 residues. This chain's CDR3 is CASSPGNSATYEQYF. As DNA, the CDR3 is TGTGCCAGCAGCCCGGGTAATAGCGCCACCTACGAGCAGTACTTC.

By sample fraction, this clonotype is medium-sized. This chain links TRBV27 with TRBJ1-1, with 10 bases fitting TRBD1. Germline CDR1 and CDR2: MNHEY and SMNVEV (reference sequence). The trim removed 5 bases at V and 0 bases at J, leaving 9 bases unmatched. The CDR3 extends over 17 amino acids. The CDR3 DNA is TGTGCCAGCAGTAGACAGGGGGCGCGTTACTTGAACACTGAAGCTTTCTTT. This translates into CASSRQGARYLNTEAFF.

This clonotype has only a few counts. The chain has TRBV13 and TRBJ1-4; unclear D gene. Trimming took off 5 bases at V and 0 bases at J, with 13 bases between the two ends. CDR1 and CDR2 from the germline V gene are PRHDT and FYEKMQ (reference sequence). The CDR3 spans 16 residues. The CDR3 sequence: CASSPGRLATNEKLFF. The DNA for the CDR3 is TGTGCCAGCAGCCCCGGTCGCTTAGCAACTAATGAAAAACTGTTTTTT.

This chain joins TRBV28 and TRBJ1-1; D gene unclear. Trimming took 7 bases from V and 1 from J, leaving 7 bases between them. The CDR3 sequence is 12 residues long. Germline values: CDR1 MDHEN, CDR2 SYDVKM. CDR3 sequence reads: CASKAPNTEAFF. The DNA of the CDR3 is TGTGCCAGCAAGGCCCCGAACACTGAAGCTTTCTTT.

This clonotype is termed medium-sized. The chain combines TRBV24-1 with TRBJ1-4; unclear D gene. Trimming shortened V by 1 base and J by 7 bases, and 15 bases separated the two germline ends. Germline values: CDR1 KGHDR, CDR2 SFDVKD. The CDR3 totals 16 residues. The CDR3, as DNA: TGTGCCACCAGTGATTTAGGTGGGAGAGGGAGTGAAAAACTGTTTTTT. This translates into CATSDLGGRGSEKLFF.

This clonotype was seen once. With a much larger clone just one base away, this may be a read error. This chain uses TRBV19 with TRBJ2-2; D is unresolved. CDR1 and CDR2 from the germline V gene are LNHDA and SQIVND (reference sequence). This CDR3 has 14 residues. The CDR3: CASCMTLNTGELFF. The CDR3 nucleotides are TGTGCCAGTTGTATGACACTGAACACCGGGGAGCTGTTTTTT.

In regard to this clonotype: It may be a read error: a sequence one base away is much more abundant. The chain couples TRBV27 to TRBJ2-6; D might be TRBD2 (6 bases). This CDR3 comprises 17 residues. Looked up from germline, CDR1 is MNHEY and CDR2 is SMNVEV (reference sequence). Trimming shortened V by 6 bases and J by 0 bases, and 15 bases separated the two germline ends. The CDR3 region has the DNA TGTGCCAGCAGAACTCTACCGGGAGACTCTGGGGCCAACGTCCTGACTTTC. Encoded protein: CASRTLPGDSGANVLTF.

The chain carries TRBV10-3 and TRBJ2-3, with 12 positions matching TRBD1. The V segment lost 4 bases and the J segment 1 base; nucleotides outside the gene matches: 3. This CDR3 is 16 amino acids long. Germline V CDR1 and CDR2: ENHRY, SYGVKD. CDR3 amino acids: CAISAGTGGRTDTQYF. The CDR3 bases are TGTGCCATCAGTGCCGGGACAGGGGGCCGCACAGATACGCAGTATTTT.

This clonotype was seen a handful of times. The chain carries TRBV11-3 and TRBJ1-5; D gene uncertain. Deletions cut 3 bases from V and 7 bases from J, with 4 bases between. The germline V gene has CDR1 SGHNT and CDR2 YENEEA. CDR3 length equals 11 residues. Written as DNA, the CDR3 is TGTGCCAGCAGCTTCGGACAGCCCCAGCATTTT. Its translation is CASSFGQPQHF. Combining the CDR3 with reference TRBV11-3 and TRBJ1-5 gives the whole variable domain EAGVVQSPRYKIIEKKQPVAFWCNPISGHNTLYWYLQNLGQGPELLIRYENEEAVDDSQLPKDRFSAERLKGVDSTLKIQPAELGDSAVYLCASSFGQPQHFGDGTRLSIL.

This chain joins TRBV6-6 and TRBJ2-7; the match to TRBD2 covers 11 bases. The CDR3 sequence is 14 residues long. Germline-derived CDR1 and CDR2 are MNHNY and SVGAGI (reference sequence). Unmatched junction bases numbered 0, after V lost 5 bases and J lost 0 bases. The CDR3 nucleotides are TGTGCCAGCAGTGGGACTAGCGGCTCCTACGAGCAGTACTTC. Protein: CASSGTSGSYEQYF.

This clonotype is labeled as medium-sized (0.01 to 0.1%). This chain connects TRBV19 to TRBJ1-1; perhaps TRBD1 as D (5 bases). The CDR3 extends over 13 amino acids. The germline V gene encodes CDR1 LNHDA and CDR2 SQIVND (reference sequence). V shed 3 bases and J shed 2 bases, with 7 bases lying between them. In DNA, the CDR3 is TGTGCCAGTAGTATGAGGGGTAACACTGAAGCTTTCTTT. Protein product: CASSMRGNTEAFF.

The chain couples TRBV7-9 to TRBJ1-5; D is undetermined. Looked up from germline, CDR1 is SEHNR and CDR2 is FQNEAQ (reference sequence). V was trimmed by 5 bases and J by 3 bases, leaving 17 bases between them. The CDR3 totals 16 residues. CDR3: CASSTAGSQLNQPQHF. The CDR3 coding sequence is TGTGCCAGCAGCACAGCGGGAAGCCAGCTCAATCAGCCCCAGCATTTT. The full variable domain, with the rest looked up from reference TRBV7-9 and TRBJ1-5, is DTGVSQNPRHKITKRGQNVTFRCDPISEHNRLYWYRQTLGQGPEFLTYFQNEAQLEKSRLLSDRFSAERPKGSFSTLEIQRTEQGDSAMYLCASSTAGSQLNQPQHFGDGTRLSIL.

The CDR3 bases are TGCGCCAGCAGCTTGGATACGAAACCTAACTATGGCTACACCTTC. Translating gives CASSLDTKPNYGYTF. This rearrangement joins TRBV5-1 to TRBJ1-2; no reliable D call. Per the germline V gene, CDR1 is SGHRS and CDR2 is YFSETQ. This CDR3 is built from 15 residues. V lost 0 bases and J lost 0, with 9 bases in between.

Turning to this clonotype: This may be a read error: a much more frequent sequence differs by one nucleotide. This chain links TRBV6-1 with TRBJ2-7; 7 nucleotides agree with TRBD2. V lost 2 bases to trimming and J lost 0 bases; unmatched junction nucleotides: 4. Germline lookup yields CDR1 MNHNS and CDR2 SASEGT. CDR3 length: 15 residues. The CDR3 is CASSEHGEGSYEQYF. CDR3 in DNA: TGTGCCAGCAGTGAACATGGGGAGGGCTCCTACGAGCAGTACTTC.

This clonotype ranks as medium-sized. This sequence joins TRBV6-1 and TRBJ2-5, with TRBD2 identical over 10 bases. This CDR3 has 15 residues. CDR1 MNHNS and CDR2 SASEGT come from the germline V gene. V lost 1 base, J lost 2 bases, and 1 base stayed unmatched. The CDR3 loop reads CASSEEAGGQETQYF. The CDR3 DNA sequence: TGTGCCAGCAGTGAAGAAGCGGGGGGGCAAGAGACCCAGTACTTC.

By share of the sample, this clonotype is medium-sized. The chain links TRBV27 to TRBJ2-3; D may be TRBD2 (5 bases). V lost 6 bases to trimming and J lost 6 bases, with 19 bases between them. Germline CDR1 is MNHEY and CDR2 is SMNVEV (reference sequence). This CDR3 is 15 amino acids long. Written as DNA, the CDR3 is TGTGCCAGCAGCAGAGCGGTCCTCCCCTTGGATACGCAGTATTTT. Encoded protein: CASSRAVLPLDTQYF.

The chain links TRBV20-1 to TRBJ2-5; tentative D call: TRBD1 (5 bases). CDR1 is DFQATT, CDR2 SNEGSKA, per germline (reference sequence). V was clipped by 0 bases and J by 4 bases, with 15 bases between them. CDR3 length equals 15 residues. The CDR3 reads CSARDRASLGETQYF. The CDR3 nucleotides are TGCAGTGCTAGAGACAGGGCAAGTCTAGGAGAGACCCAGTACTTC.

This clonotype is termed medium-sized. The chain links TRBV28 to TRBJ1-5; no clear D. V was pared by 3 bases and J by 3 bases, with 12 bases between. The CDR3 contains 15 residues. Germline V CDR1 and CDR2: MDHEN, SYDVKM. This chain's CDR3 is CASSLDTETNQPQHF. CDR3 nucleotide sequence: TGTGCCAGCAGTTTGGATACAGAAACCAATCAGCCCCAGCATTTT.

This clonotype was counted only a few times. This chain connects TRBV28 to TRBJ2-3, with D unresolved. Germline V lookup: CDR1 MDHEN, CDR2 SYDVKM. CDR3 length: 12 residues. V lost 4 bases, J lost 7 bases, and 9 bases lay in between. The chain's CDR3 is CASSSVGNTQYF. In DNA, the CDR3 is TGTGCCAGCAGTTCTGTGGGGAATACGCAGTATTTT.

By its share, this clonotype is large (0.1 to 1%). The chain links TRBV15 to TRBJ1-1; the D gene is possibly TRBD1 (6 bases). The CDR3 totals 15 residues. Trimming cost V 2 bases and J 1 base, with 11 bases left between them. Germline V gene data show CDR1 as LNHNV and CDR2 as YYDKDF (reference sequence). CDR3 in DNA: TGTGCCACCAGCAGAAATCGACAGGCGAACACTGAAGCTTTCTTT. Translated, it gives CATSRNRQANTEAFF.

This clonotype ranks as medium-sized. The chain uses TRBV6-1 and TRBJ2-5; 13 bases match TRBD2. This CDR3 has 17 residues. After removal of 7 bases from V and 4 bases from J, the junction contained 12 bases not matched to a gene. Per the germline V gene, CDR1 is MNHNS and CDR2 is SASEGT. The CDR3, as DNA: TGTGCCAGCATGCCGGGACTAGCGGGACGGGAGGGAGAGACCCAGTACTTC. This gives the protein CASMPGLAGREGETQYF.

The table lists this clonotype with a few counts. J is TRBJ2-7 and V is TRBV7-9, with 7 bases lining up with TRBD1. CDR1 is SEHNR, CDR2 FQNEAQ, per germline (reference sequence). Trimming cost V 6 bases and J 5 bases; bases outside gene matches: 4. The CDR3 contains 12 residues. CDR3 bases: TGTGCCAGCAGACTCACAGGGGACGAGCAGTACTTC. Translation gives CASRLTGDEQYF.

This clonotype is medium-sized (0.01 to 0.1%) in the sample. The chain couples TRBV14 to TRBJ1-6; D is unresolved. V was trimmed by 1 base and J by 12 bases, leaving 13 bases between them. In germline, CDR1 is SGHDN, CDR2 FVKESK. The CDR3 totals 14 residues. DNA of the CDR3: TGTGCCAGCAGCCAAGCCGGGAACGTGTTACCCCTCCACTTT. Its translation: CASSQAGNVLPLHF.